What follows are 21 T cell receptor beta chains derived from one specimen sequenced in a study of molecular identifiers for immune sequencing clone quantification. A single record per CDR3 protein comes from TCRdb applying MiXCR to the PCR reads. The sample records 100,000 or so distinct CDR3 sequences, roughly a third being singletons. The sample was naive CD8+ T cells from blood, with Jurkat cell RNA spiked in. Subset indicated: FACS-sorted CD8+CD4-CCR7+CD45RA+ naive T cells. The receptors were sampled from a human donor in good health. Some libraries in this study had Jurkat cell RNA spiked in.

This clonotype turned up a few times. The chain combines TRBV7-9 with TRBJ2-5, with 7 nucleotides matching TRBD1. The trim removed 4 bases at V and 4 bases at J, leaving 21 bases unmatched. This CDR3 comprises 19 residues. CDR1 and CDR2 (germline): SEHNR, FQNEAQ (reference sequence). As DNA, the CDR3 is TGTGCCAGCAGCTCGACATTCCCGACAGGGTATCCCAAGGGAGAGACCCAGTACTTC. It yields the protein CASSSTFPTGYPKGETQYF.

V and J are TRBV11-2 and TRBJ2-7, with unresolved D. CDR1 is SGHAT, CDR2 FQNNGV, per germline. The CDR3 covers 15 residues. V lost 5 bases and J 2 bases, leaving 16 bases between the germline ends. Here the CDR3 DNA reads TGTGCCAGCAGCCACGGCCTTGGGCAGGCCTACGAGCAGTACTTC. Its translation: CASSHGLGQAYEQYF.

The CDR3 DNA reads as TGTGCCAGCAGACTCGGGGGGTTCAATAGGACTAGACCTTACAATGAGCAGTTCTTC. Protein product: CASRLGGFNRTRPYNEQFF. The gene calls are TRBV12-3 or TRBV12-4 and TRBJ2-1; 7 positions agree with TRBD2. The J segment lost 4 bases and the V segment lost 6 bases, leaving 21 bases of the junction unmatched. This CDR3 is built from 19 residues.

This clonotype showed up many times. J is TRBJ2-7 and V is TRBV7-9; D is uncertain. This CDR3 is 14 amino acids long. V was cut by 4 bases and J by 4 bases, with 14 bases left in between. CDR1 SEHNR and CDR2 FQNEAQ come from the germline V gene (reference sequence). As DNA, the CDR3 is TGTGCCAGCAGCTCCGGGCCTGATCTGTACGAGCAGTACTTC. Protein: CASSSGPDLYEQYF.

The CDR3 loop is CARRSGIRYEQYF. CDR3 in DNA: TGTGCCCGCCGTAGCGGGATTAGGTACGAGCAGTACTTC. This chain uses TRBV7-8 with TRBJ2-7, with 8 bases identical to TRBD2. CDR1 is SGHVS, CDR2 FQNEAQ, per germline. CDR3 size: 13 residues. Trimming took 11 bases from V and 4 from J; bases not matched to a gene: 10.

V is TRBV20-1 and J is TRBJ2-1; D is unclear. Germline-derived CDR1 and CDR2 are DFQATT and SNEGSKA (reference sequence). V lost 6 bases and J 6 bases, leaving 12 bases between the germline ends. The CDR3 length is 12 residues. Written as DNA, the CDR3 is TGCAGTGCCCCGAAAAGCTTCAATGAGCAGTTCTTC. Residues: CSAPKSFNEQFF.

The table lists this clonotype with a few counts. V gene TRBV9 combines with J gene TRBJ2-7; D may correspond to TRBD1 or TRBD2 (5 bases each). This CDR3 contains 14 residues. CDR1 is SGDLS, CDR2 YYNGEE, per germline. Trimming removed 5 bases at V and 0 bases at J, with 12 bases between. The DNA of the CDR3 is TGTGCCAGCAGTGACCGGGACGCCTCCTACGAGCAGTACTTC. Translation gives CASSDRDASYEQYF.

On this clonotype: Possible read error: a much larger clone is one base away. The CDR3 end shows no conserved phenylalanine or tryptophan, and so a read error is likely. The CDR3 DNA reads TGTGCCAGCAGTTTATCGGCAGGTTTTTCAGATACGCAGTATGTT. Protein: CASSLSAGFSDTQYV. V usage is TRBV27 and J usage is TRBJ2-3, with no clear D. V lost 0 bases and J 4 bases, leaving 11 bases between the germline ends. Germline V gene lookup returns CDR1 MNHEY and CDR2 SMNVEV (reference sequence). The CDR3 sequence is 15 residues long.

This clonotype was counted between two and nine times. The V and J genes are TRBV28 and TRBJ1-2; possible D gene TRBD1, 5 bases. The CDR3 spans 13 residues. The germline gives CDR1 MDHEN, CDR2 SYDVKM. V was cut by 4 bases and J by 2 bases, with 8 bases left in between. CDR3 DNA sequence: TGTGCCAGCAGTTCGGACATCAACTATGGCTACACCTTC. It codes for CASSSDINYGYTF.

This chain links TRBV29-1 with TRBJ2-1, with 15 bases matching TRBD2. Trimming at V came to 6 bases and at J to 3 bases, leaving 15 bases not matched to a gene. This CDR3 is 19 amino acids long. Germline V gene lookup returns CDR1 SQVTM and CDR2 ANQGSEA. CDR3 DNA: TGCAGCGTGGAACGTGGACTAGCGGGAGGGCCTTATGGCTACAATGAGCAGTTCTTC. It encodes CSVERGLAGGPYGYNEQFF.

This clonotype was found a few times. This chain joins TRBV12-3 or TRBV12-4 and TRBJ1-6, with unresolved D. This CDR3 region has 12 residues. V was pared by 7 bases and J by 10 bases, with 11 bases between. In DNA, the CDR3 is TGTGCCAGCAAAATCGAAGGCTCACCCCTCCACTTT. This gives the protein CASKIEGSPLHF.

Turning to this clonotype: Since a much larger clone is just one base distant, this may be a read error. The genes are TRBV12-3 or TRBV12-4 and TRBJ1-5; D might be TRBD1 (5 bases). The CDR3 has 12 amino acids. The CDR3 DNA follows: TGTGCCTGCAGTCTTGGAAGGGGGCCCCAGCATTTT. Translating it yields CACSLGRGPQHF.

At least ten counts were recorded for this clonotype. The rearrangement links TRBV5-6 to TRBJ2-5; 9 bases map to TRBD2. V lost 1 base to trimming and J lost 3 bases; unmatched junction nucleotides: 1. This CDR3 is 14 amino acids long. Germline V gene lookup returns CDR1 SGHDT and CDR2 YYEEEE. CDR3 bases: TGTGCCAGCAGCTTGTTAGCGGGGGAAGAGACCCAGTACTTC. It encodes CASSLLAGEETQYF.

There are a few counts of this clonotype. This chain connects TRBV5-6 to TRBJ2-3; 9 bases fit TRBD1. The CDR3 extends over 21 amino acids. V lost 4 bases and J lost 3; bases outside the gene matches: 24. Germline CDR1 is SGHDT and CDR2 is YYEEEE. CDR3 nucleotides: TGTGCCAGCAGCCCTAGAACAGGGGGCTTCCTGCAGGGCCCACTAACAGATACGCAGTATTTT. Encoded protein: CASSPRTGGFLQGPLTDTQYF.

This clonotype has only a few counts. The J gene is TRBJ2-1, the V gene TRBV6-5; 7 bases are shared with TRBD2. CDR1 is MNHEY and CDR2 is SVGAGI in the germline V gene. V lost 1 base and J lost 0; bases outside the gene matches: 0. The CDR3 has 15 amino acids. CDR3 sequence reads: CASSYWGGSYNEQFF. The DNA of the CDR3 is TGTGCCAGCAGTTACTGGGGGGGCTCCTACAATGAGCAGTTCTTC.

A remark on this clonotype: This CDR3 is missing its conserved last phenylalanine or tryptophan, likely due to a read error. This chain joins TRBV7-2 and TRBJ1-5, with D possibly TRBD1 on 5 matching bases. This CDR3 is 15 amino acids long. V lost 6 bases, J lost 1 base, and 13 bases lay in between. Germline CDR1 reads SGHTA; CDR2 reads FQGNSA. In nucleotides, the CDR3 is TGTGCCAGCAGGCGTCTGGGGCAAAGCAATCAGCCCCAGCATCCT. Its translation is CASRRLGQSNQPQHP.

A few counts support this clonotype. This chain connects TRBV5-6 to TRBJ2-7; TRBD1 might be the D (5 bases). CDR3 size: 13 residues. Trimming left V 2 bases short and J 7 bases short, with 13 bases between. Germline CDR1 reads SGHDT; CDR2 reads YYEEEE. DNA of the CDR3: TGTGCCAGCAGCTTTCTCAGGGCGGAGGAGCAGTACTTC. Its translation: CASSFLRAEEQYF. Together with reference TRBV5-6 and TRBJ2-7, the CDR3 gives the full variable domain: DAGVTQSPTHLIKTRGQQVTLRCSPKSGHDTVSWYQQALGQGPQFIFQYYEEEERQRGNFPDRFSGHQFPNYSSELNVNALLLGDSALYLCASSFLRAEEQYFGPGTRLTVT.

This clonotype was detected ten times or more. The chain has TRBV7-2 and TRBJ2-3, with 7 bases aligning to TRBD2. Germline values: CDR1 SGHTA, CDR2 FQGNSA. Losses at the gene ends were 5 bases for V and 3 bases for J; bases not matched to a gene: 5. This CDR3 is 14 amino acids long. This CDR3 reads CASSPAGGTDTQYF. The CDR3 DNA reads TGTGCCAGCAGCCCCGCCGGGGGGACAGATACGCAGTATTTT.

This clonotype was observed a single time. A much larger clone differs from this one at a single base, so this may be a read error. The conserved phenylalanine or tryptophan is not found at the CDR3 terminus, so this likely reflects a read error. This chain uses TRBV7-2 with TRBJ1-2; unclear D gene. The V gene lost 1 base and the J gene lost 4 bases, with 16 bases spanning the gap. The V gene's germline CDR1 is SGHTA and CDR2 FQGNSA. This CDR3 contains 16 residues. Written as DNA, the CDR3 is TGTGCCAGCAGCTTAGAAGCGTCCCTAGTGGCCTATGGCTACACCATC. Translating it yields CASSLEASLVAYGYTI.

To note about this clonotype: A much larger clone lies a single base off, so this may be a read error. The chain combines TRBV7-9 with TRBJ2-7, with D hard to call. There are 12 residues in the CDR3. Germline V gene lookup returns CDR1 SEHNR and CDR2 FQNEAQ (reference sequence). The germline V and J ends were trimmed by 4 bases and 7 bases, with 11 bases remaining between them. CDR3 nucleotides: TGTGCCAGCAGCTCTCGTCCTGGGGAGCAGTACTTC. Its translation is CASSSRPGEQYF.

This chain joins TRBV12-3 or TRBV12-4 and TRBJ2-3; no reliable D call. V gave up 1 base and J gave up 1 base, with 6 bases separating them. This CDR3 has 14 residues. CDR3 sequence (DNA): TGTGCCAGCAGTTTAGGGGTGGGCACAGATACGCAGTATTTT. It codes for CASSLGVGTDTQYF.